This entry lists 27 T cell receptor beta chains sequenced from one sample in a study of cytotoxic CD8 clonotypes in ibrutinib-treated CLL. The method was immunoSEQ multiplex PCR; TCRdb's version includes in-frame clones alone and lacks a portion of them. The sample lists approximately 130,000 clones, approximately 80% occurring once. Source: PBMCs, taken after 24 months of ibrutinib treatment. The origin of the receptors is a human donor with chronic lymphocytic leukemia.

The V gene is TRBV7-9, the J gene TRBJ2-3; D may be TRBD2 (6 bases). CDR3 length: 19 amino acids. Germline assignment: CDR1 SEHNR and CDR2 FQNEAQ (reference sequence). V lost 8 bases and J lost 2, with 29 bases in between. CDR3 sequence: CASGSPMVGGEHYTDTQYF. Written as DNA, the CDR3 is TGTGCCAGCGGCTCCCCAATGGTGGGCGGGGAGCATTACACAGATACGCAGTATTTT.

The gene calls are TRBV6-5 and TRBJ1-1; D is perhaps TRBD1 (6 bases). Germline V gene lookup returns CDR1 MNHEY and CDR2 SVGAGI. The CDR3 consists of 14 residues. With 2 bases removed from V and 3 bases from J, the gap between germline ends came to 10 bases. CDR3 coding DNA: TGTGCCAGCAGTTACGGGACACGCCACACTGAAGCTTTCTTT. Amino acids: CASSYGTRHTEAFF.

CDR3 sequence: CASSLAATVNTEAFF. The CDR3 DNA is TGCGCCAGCAGCTTGGCCGCGACAGTGAACACTGAAGCTTTCTTT. The gene calls are TRBV5-1 and TRBJ1-1; D is possibly TRBD1 (5 bases). V was shortened by 0 bases and J by 0 bases, with 9 bases between the two germline ends. This CDR3 has 15 amino acids. Germline CDR1 reads SGHRS; CDR2 reads YFSETQ. The full variable domain, in which reference TRBV5-1 and TRBJ1-1 provide the parts outside the CDR3, is KAGVTQTPRYLIKTRGQQVTLSCSPISGHRSVSWYQQTPGQGLQFLFEYFSETQRNKGNFPGRFSGRQFSNSRSEMNVSTLELGDSALYLCASSLAATVNTEAFFGQGTRLTVV.

The chain is built from TRBV7-2 and TRBJ2-1; 8 bases match TRBD2. Germline values: CDR1 SGHTA, CDR2 FQGNSA. CDR3 size: 15 residues. The J segment lost 2 bases and the V segment lost 1 base, leaving 1 base of the junction unmatched. The CDR3 is CASSLDGGAYNEQFF. The CDR3 DNA is TGTGCCAGCAGCTTAGACGGGGGGGCCTACAATGAGCAGTTCTTC.

This clone was detected only once. The rearrangement joins TRBV18 to TRBJ2-3; D uncertain. The CDR3 loop spans 16 amino acids. The germline V gene has CDR1 KGHSH and CDR2 LQKENI. Trimming removed 3 bases from V and 4 bases from J, with 17 bases in between. CDR3: CASSPVRVSGADTQYF. For the CDR3, the DNA is TGTGCCAGCTCACCGGTGCGAGTGAGTGGGGCAGATACGCAGTATTTT.

The chain employs TRBV21-1 and TRBJ2-7; the table calls TRBD2, which could not be checked here. TRBV21-1 is a recognized pseudogene. The CDR3 totals 10 residues. The CDR3 is CASTHPRPYF. The CDR3 DNA sequence: TGTGCCAGCACACATCCTAGGCCGTACTTC.

The gene calls are TRBV11-2 and TRBJ1-3; D is possibly TRBD1 (5 bases). Germline V CDR1 and CDR2: SGHAT, FQNNGV. The ends were cut back, 5 bases at V and 3 bases at J, with 14 bases in the middle. The CDR3 is made up of 15 amino acids. Written as DNA, the CDR3 is TGTGCCAGCAGCCCAATCCAGGGTGGTGGAAACACCATATATTTT. This encodes CASSPIQGGGNTIYF.

The chain is built from TRBV2 and TRBJ2-3, with D possibly called TRBD1 or TRBD2 (5 bases each). From germline, CDR1 is SNHLY and CDR2 FYNNEI. Between the trimmed V and J ends, which lost 6 bases and 4 bases, there was a span of 23 bases. This CDR3 spans 17 amino acids. The chain's CDR3 is CASSLNQRFRDPDTQYF. As DNA, the CDR3 is TGTGCCAGCAGCCTCAACCAGCGATTCCGGGACCCAGATACGCAGTATTTT.

The CDR3 DNA is TGTGCCAGTAGTATACAGACAGGGTCGGCCACCGGGGAGCTGTTTTTT. Translation: CASSIQTGSATGELFF. The chain recombines TRBV19 with TRBJ2-2; 7 bases are shared with TRBD1. Looked up from germline, CDR1 is LNHDA and CDR2 is SQIVND (reference sequence). V gave up 2 bases and J gave up 4 bases; unmatched junction bases: 7. CDR3 length: 16 residues.

The genes are TRBV7-2 and TRBJ2-7; the D is unclear. Trimming pared 4 bases from V and 4 bases from J, leaving 11 bases between. Germline V gives CDR1 SGHTA, CDR2 FQGNSA. The CDR3 is 13 amino acids. CDR3 region: CASSSVVRYEQYF. The CDR3 DNA follows: TGTGCCAGCAGCTCGGTAGTTCGGTACGAGCAGTACTTC.

This sequence joins TRBV25-1 and TRBJ2-7; 8 bases map to TRBD2. In germline, CDR1 is MGHDK, CDR2 SYGVNS. The CDR3 is 16 amino acids. V trimming: 6 bases; J trimming: 2 bases; junction bases outside the gene matches: 12. Here the CDR3 reads CASSPKGGGTTYEQYF. The CDR3 DNA is TGTGCCAGCAGCCCGAAGGGCGGGGGGACAACCTACGAGCAGTACTTC.

V gene TRBV7-2 combines with J gene TRBJ2-2; D remains ambiguous. The CDR3 covers 13 residues. The germline V gene has CDR1 SGHTA and CDR2 FQGNSA. V lost 5 bases, J lost 2 bases, and 6 bases lay in between. The CDR3 spells CASSPRNTGELFF. CDR3 bases: TGTGCCAGCAGCCCCAGAAACACCGGGGAGCTGTTTTTT.

The chain is built from TRBV21-1 and TRBJ1-2. TRBV21-1 is noted as a pseudogene. The CDR3 has 15 residues. CDR3 loop: CASSTIGGFNYGYTF. CDR3 nucleotide sequence: TGTGCCAGCAGCACGATTGGGGGATTCAACTATGGCTACACCTTC.

In this sample, this clone turned up once. Compared with germline, one end of the junction differs, possibly owing to a read error. The V call is TRBV30, the J call TRBJ1-1, with D unresolved. Per germline, CDR1 GTSNPN and CDR2 SVGIG (reference sequence). This CDR3 is 15 amino acids long. Written as DNA, the CDR3 is TGTACCTGGACCCCACTTGGTACCTTGAACACTGAAGCTTTCTTT. Its translation is CTWTPLGTLNTEAFF.

The chain has TRBV25-1 and TRBJ2-5, with D possibly matching TRBD1 (5 bases). The CDR3 has 18 residues. Germline V gives CDR1 MGHDK, CDR2 SYGVNS. V was pared by 7 bases and J by 1 base, with 25 bases between. CDR3 loop: CASMSGIIRQRGQETQYF. CDR3 bases: TGTGCCAGCATGTCAGGTATTATCCGACAAAGGGGCCAAGAGACCCAGTACTTC.

V gene TRBV6-5 combines with J gene TRBJ2-3, with D unresolved. Germline CDR1 is MNHEY and CDR2 is SVGAGI. The CDR3 extends over 16 amino acids. V dropped 0 bases and J dropped 1 base, with 11 bases sitting between them. In nucleotides, the CDR3 is TGTGCCAGCAGTTACTCCGCGACGGTGGGCACAGATACGCAGTATTTT. Protein sequence: CASSYSATVGTDTQYF.

This clone was detected a few times. CDR3 nucleotides: TGTGCCAGCAGCGTAGGAGGGGTAGGAGGCGAAAAACTGTTTTTT. Translating it yields CASSVGGVGGEKLFF. The chain combines TRBV9 with TRBJ1-4; tentatively, D is TRBD1 (5 bases). Germline CDR1 and CDR2: SGDLS and YYNGEE. This CDR3 has 15 residues. Trimming removed 0 bases from V and 8 bases from J, with 14 bases in between.

The chain links TRBV10-3 to TRBJ2-7, with 10 bases aligning to TRBD1. The CDR3 has 13 amino acids. The junction had 6 bases not matched to a gene; V was cut back by 6 bases and J by 7 bases. Germline CDR1 is ENHRY and CDR2 is SYGVKD. CDR3 sequence: CAIRGQGPGEQYF. The CDR3 nucleotides read TGTGCCATCAGGGGACAGGGGCCTGGGGAGCAGTACTTC.

This clone occurred a few times. The chain couples TRBV5-1 to TRBJ2-5, with D perhaps matching TRBD1 (5 bases). Deletions cut 4 bases from V and 3 bases from J, with 13 bases between. CDR1 SGHRS and CDR2 YFSETQ come from the germline V gene. The length of the CDR3 is 14 residues. For the CDR3, the DNA is TGCGCCAGCAGCCCGGTGGTAGGGGAAGAGACCCAGTACTTC. Translated, it gives CASSPVVGEETQYF.

The chain employs TRBV7-9 and TRBJ2-7; perhaps TRBD1 as D (6 bases). CDR3 length equals 15 residues. V lost 5 bases and J 0 bases, leaving 14 bases between the germline ends. CDR1 is SEHNR, CDR2 FQNEAQ, per germline (reference sequence). This chain's CDR3 is CASSPQGRGSYEQYF. The CDR3, as DNA: TGTGCCAGCAGCCCACAGGGTCGGGGCTCCTACGAGCAGTACTTC.

V usage is TRBV27 and J usage is TRBJ1-2, with D perhaps matching TRBD1 (5 bases). Trimming pared 3 bases from V and 5 bases from J, leaving 10 bases between. Germline loops: CDR1 MNHEY, CDR2 SMNVEV (reference sequence). CDR3 length: 13 amino acids. DNA for the CDR3: TGTGCCAGCAGTTTCAAGGGGAATTATGGCTACACCTTC. It specifies CASSFKGNYGYTF.

The rearrangement joins TRBV7-9 to TRBJ2-4; 7 nucleotides line up with TRBD2. Germline V CDR1 and CDR2: SEHNR, FQNEAQ (reference sequence). CDR3 length: 17 amino acids. V dropped 2 bases and J dropped 5; count of bases not matched to a gene: 12. The CDR3 spells CASSLFGGEDSQNIQYF. CDR3 nucleotide sequence: TGTGCCAGCAGCTTATTTGGGGGGGAGGACTCCCAAAACATTCAGTACTTC. Together with reference TRBV7-9 and TRBJ2-4, the CDR3 gives the full variable domain: DTGVSQNPRHKITKRGQNVTFRCDPISEHNRLYWYRQTLGQGPEFLTYFQNEAQLEKSRLLSDRFSAERPKGSFSTLEIQRTEQGDSAMYLCASSLFGGEDSQNIQYFGAGTRLSVL.

The J gene is TRBJ2-5, the V gene TRBV6-1; a possible D gene is TRBD2 (5 bases). Trimming removed 10 bases from V and 10 bases from J, with 10 bases in between. Germline CDR1 is MNHNS and CDR2 is SASEGT. The CDR3 contains 9 residues. CDR3 amino acids: CAIGVGQYF. As DNA, the CDR3 is TGTGCCATCGGGGTGGGCCAGTACTTC.

The chain couples TRBV5-1 to TRBJ2-5; tentative D call: TRBD1 (5 bases). V was cut by 1 base and J by 1 base, with 8 bases left in between. From germline, CDR1 is SGHRS and CDR2 YFSETQ. The CDR3 has 14 amino acids. The CDR3 reads CASSLQGVQETQYF. In DNA, the CDR3 is TGCGCCAGCAGCTTGCAGGGCGTCCAAGAGACCCAGTACTTC. Together with reference TRBV5-1 and TRBJ2-5, the CDR3 gives the full variable domain: KAGVTQTPRYLIKTRGQQVTLSCSPISGHRSVSWYQQTPGQGLQFLFEYFSETQRNKGNFPGRFSGRQFSNSRSEMNVSTLELGDSALYLCASSLQGVQETQYFGPGTRLLVL.

The rearrangement uses TRBV5-1 and TRBJ1-2, with TRBD1 as a possible D gene (5 bases). V lost 4 bases and J lost 2, with 15 bases in between. Per the germline V gene, CDR1 is SGHRS and CDR2 is YFSETQ. This CDR3 region has 15 residues. CDR3 DNA: TGCGCCAGCAGCCAGGGTGACAGCCGAAACTATGGCTACACCTTC. It yields the protein CASSQGDSRNYGYTF.

The rearrangement uses TRBV29-1 and TRBJ2-2, with 8 bases fitting TRBD2. CDR3 length: 16 residues. The germline V gene encodes CDR1 SQVTM and CDR2 ANQGSEA. Trimming took 0 bases from V and 4 from J; bases not matched to a gene: 7. CDR3 nucleotides: TGCAGCGTTGAAGATCCCCGGGGGGGGCCCACCGGGGAGCTGTTTTTT. This codes for CSVEDPRGGPTGELFF.

The chain is built from TRBV6-5 and TRBJ1-1; D not resolved. Trimming took 4 bases from V and 1 from J, leaving 7 bases between them. The CDR3 is 13 residues long. Germline V CDR1 and CDR2: MNHEY, SVGAGI. The CDR3: CASSFTPNTEAFF. For the CDR3, the DNA is TGTGCCAGCAGTTTCACGCCGAACACTGAAGCTTTCTTT.